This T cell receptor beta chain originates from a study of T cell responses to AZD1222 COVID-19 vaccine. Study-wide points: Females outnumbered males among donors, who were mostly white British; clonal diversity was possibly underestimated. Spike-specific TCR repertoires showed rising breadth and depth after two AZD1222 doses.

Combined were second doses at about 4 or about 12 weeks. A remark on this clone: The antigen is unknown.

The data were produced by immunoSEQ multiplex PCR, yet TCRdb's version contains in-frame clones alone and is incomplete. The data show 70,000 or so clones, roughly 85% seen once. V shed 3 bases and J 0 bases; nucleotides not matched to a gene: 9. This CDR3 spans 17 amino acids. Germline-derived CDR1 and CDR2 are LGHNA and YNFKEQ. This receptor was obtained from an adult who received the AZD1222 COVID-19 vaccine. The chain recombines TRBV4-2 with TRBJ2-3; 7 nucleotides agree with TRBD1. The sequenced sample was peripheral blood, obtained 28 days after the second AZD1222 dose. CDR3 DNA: TGTGCCAGCAGCCAGGGTCCGGGACAGCTTAGCACAGATACGCAGTATTTT. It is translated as CASSQGPGQLSTDTQYF.